One sample yielded the 5 T cell receptor beta chains listed below, sequenced in a study of blood T cell repertoires in COVID-19 (dated by TCRdb to the early 2020s). Receptor libraries were prepared by the immunoSEQ multiplex PCR assay. TCRdb limited this immuneACCESS table to in-frame rearrangements with V and J called. A share of clones is missing; checked studies link under half to unresolved V genes, and the rest is unexplained. The sample table lists roughly 260,000 clones, around 90% of them with a count of one. The ten biggest clones cover 1.9% of the sample. Material for sequencing was PBMCs or T cells enriched from blood (not recorded which). These receptors were obtained from a woman between 18 and 30 years old who had recovered from COVID-19.

J is TRBJ1-4 and V is TRBV4-2; TRBD1 matches 10 bases. This CDR3 has 15 amino acids. Germline CDR1 reads LGHNA; CDR2 reads YNFKEQ. V was pared by 3 bases and J by 7 bases, with 5 bases of the junction left unmatched. The CDR3 region has the DNA TGTGCCAGCAGCCAGACCGGGACAGGGGCTGAAAAACTGTTTTTT. Amino acids: CASSQTGTGAEKLFF.

The chain carries TRBV13 and TRBJ2-2; 7 bases align to TRBD2. Germline V CDR1 and CDR2: PRHDT, FYEKMQ (reference sequence). The length of the CDR3 is 17 residues. V was clipped by 3 bases and J by 2 bases; unmatched bases: 9. In DNA form, the CDR3 reads TGTGCCAGCAGCTTGTCCGGGGGGTTCCGCAACACCGGGGAGCTGTTTTTT. Its translation is CASSLSGGFRNTGELFF.

This chain joins TRBV27 and TRBJ2-3; the match to TRBD2 covers 9 bases. V lost 1 base, J lost 1 base, and 0 bases stayed unmatched. This CDR3 contains 15 residues. Germline V gene data show CDR1 as MNHEY and CDR2 as SMNVEV (reference sequence). The CDR3 is CASSLWTSGTDTQYF. The CDR3 DNA sequence: TGTGCCAGCAGTTTATGGACTAGCGGCACAGATACGCAGTATTTT.

The chain uses TRBV15 and TRBJ2-1; 11 bases agree with TRBD2. Trimming at V came to 3 bases and at J to 8 bases, leaving 9 bases not matched to a gene. The CDR3 is made up of 16 amino acids. Looked up from germline, CDR1 is LNHNV and CDR2 is YYDKDF (reference sequence). CDR3 sequence (DNA): TGTGCCACCAGCAGTGCGGGACTAGCGGAGAGCGATGAGCAGTTCTTC. It codes for CATSSAGLAESDEQFF.

This chain links TRBV4-1 with TRBJ1-5, with 7 bases aligning to TRBD1. The junction had 9 bases not matched to a gene; V was cut back by 1 base and J by 6 bases. Germline V CDR1 and CDR2: MGHRA, YSYEKL. CDR3 size: 16 residues. CDR3: CASSQVRGTVSQPQHF. CDR3 nucleotide sequence: TGCGCCAGCAGCCAAGTAAGGGGGACAGTGAGTCAGCCCCAGCATTTT.